This T cell receptor (beta chain) is from a study of blood T cell repertoires in COVID-19. On the study more broadly: Acute-phase and convalescent COVID-19 samples originated in the United States, Italy and Spain. PBMCs, B-cell-depleted T cells, or T cells provided the cDNA or gDNA that made up the material.

Germline CDR1 SGHRS, CDR2 YFSETQ. This CDR3 comprises 13 residues. J gave up 5 bases and V 4 bases, and 4 bases lay outside the gene matches. In the authors' workflow: It was from reference gene primer amplification that nucleated cell counts were estimated. The data were produced by immunoSEQ multiplex PCR, yet TCRdb's version contains in-frame clones alone and is incomplete. The V and J calls and clone size come from that table; D and trimming were worked out from the DNA. This sample has about 70,000 clones; more than 75% occur once, and the top ten carry about 1.3%. This receptor was taken from a human donor in a cohort sampled during active COVID-19. The chain couples TRBV5-1 to TRBJ2-5, with TRBD1 matching 8 bases. Material for sequencing was peripheral blood. The CDR3 DNA follows: TGCGCCAGCAGCCCGGACAGGGTGGAGACCCAGTACTTC. This encodes CASSPDRVETQYF.